The 5 T cell receptor beta chains below all came from one sample that was sequenced in a study of blood T cells in healthy people across ages. Through a sample-barcoded 5' primer and a J-beta primer mix, a second PCR was run for roughly 6 to 11 cycles. TCRdb fed the 5' RACE reads into MiXCR, producing one record per CDR3 protein. The sample lists about 900,000 distinct CDR3 sequences, around 62% occurring once. The sample consisted of blood. These receptors were obtained from a man aged 30-40 years in good health.

A remark on this clonotype: A much larger clone lies one base from this, so it may be a read error. The rearrangement links TRBV5-1 to TRBJ2-5; 10 bases are shared with TRBD2. This CDR3 comprises 16 residues. Germline loops: CDR1 SGHRS, CDR2 YFSETQ. With 4 bases clipped from V and 7 bases from J, the junction kept 13 bases outside the gene matches. The CDR3: CASSAFAAGGPGTQYF. The CDR3 DNA follows: TGCGCCAGCAGCGCCTTCGCAGCGGGAGGGCCCGGGACCCAGTACTTC.

The CDR3 DNA sequence: TGTGCCAGCCAGGGGGCATCCTACAATGAGCAGTTCTTC. It specifies CASQGASYNEQFF. The chain joins TRBV7-2 to TRBJ2-1; 8 positions agree with TRBD1. The trim removed 8 bases at V and 1 base at J, leaving 1 base unmatched. CDR1 SGHTA and CDR2 FQGNSA come from the germline V gene. The CDR3 has 13 amino acids.

This clonotype was seen many times. This chain joins TRBV5-1 and TRBJ2-1, with a weak D call TRBD1 (5 bases). Germline values: CDR1 SGHRS, CDR2 YFSETQ. V was trimmed by 0 bases and J by 6 bases, leaving 13 bases between them. This CDR3 comprises 15 residues. The CDR3 DNA follows: TGCGCCAGCAGCTTGGAGGGGCGAGAAATCAATGAGCAGTTCTTC. Translation gives CASSLEGREINEQFF.

The sample holds a few counts of this clonotype. The chain carries TRBV25-1 and TRBJ2-6; 7 bases line up with TRBD2. CDR1 and CDR2 from the germline V gene are MGHDK and SYGVNS. The J segment lost 2 bases and the V segment lost 3 bases, leaving 1 base of the junction unmatched. The CDR3 loop spans 15 amino acids. CDR3 in amino acids: CASSEAGAGANVLTF. The CDR3 DNA sequence: TGTGCCAGCAGTGAGGCGGGGGCTGGGGCCAACGTCCTGACTTTC.

The chain couples TRBV24-1 to TRBJ2-3; 9 positions agree with TRBD2. Germline values: CDR1 KGHDR, CDR2 SFDVKD. V gave up 4 bases and J gave up 8 bases; unmatched junction bases: 3. The CDR3 has 13 amino acids. DNA of the CDR3: TGTGCCACCAGTGACAATAGCGGGGGTACGCAGTATTTT. Amino acids: CATSDNSGGTQYF.